One TCR beta chain is described in this entry. The time point denotes: pre-reinfection, 55 to 20 weeks before reinfection detection. No in vitro expansion preceded TCR sequencing of the sorted cells. Total naive CD8 T cells were sorted as viable CD3+ CD8+ CD45RO- cells from a couple of donors. This entry is derived from a study of memory CD8 T cells in hepatitis C reinfection. At the level of the study: A couple of donors resolved primary infection, then developed chronic reinfection.

The CDR3 consists of 12 residues. Germline CDR1 reads SEHNR; CDR2 reads FQNEAQ (reference sequence). The data were produced by immunoSEQ multiplex PCR, yet TCRdb's version contains in-frame clones alone and is incomplete. The sample yields 50,000 or so clones, around 92% seen once. Material: naive CD8+ T cells sorted from blood. The sequence was collected from a man younger than 30 with hepatitis C virus infection. The chain couples TRBV7-9 to TRBJ2-5; D is unresolved. The CDR3 DNA is TGTGTCGTAATGGGCCCTCTCCAGACCCAGTACTTC. Protein: CVVMGPLQTQYF.